The 15 T cell receptor beta chains below all came from one sample that was sequenced in a study of blood T cells in healthy people across ages. Then a second PCR, running roughly 7 to 11 cycles, was carried out with a sample-barcoded 5' primer and a J-beta primer mix. TCRdb recomputed calls from the 5' RACE reads with MiXCR, one row per CDR3 protein. The sample consists of roughly 1,100,000 distinct CDR3 sequences, approximately 26% of them appearing once. The same data also contributed to another study, on T cells of mothers and their children.

Sample: blood. The receptors here all came from a girl aged 2 to 9 in good health.

This clonotype has just one count. V usage is TRBV6-5 and J usage is TRBJ2-5, with D perhaps TRBD2 (5 bases). V lost 2 bases and J 5 bases, leaving 15 bases between the germline ends. Germline V CDR1 and CDR2: MNHEY, SVGAGI. This CDR3 is built from 15 residues. The CDR3 spells CASSYPDSPEETQYF. DNA for the CDR3: TGTGCCAGCAGTTACCCGGACTCTCCTGAGGAGACCCAGTACTTC.

The chain uses TRBV14 and TRBJ2-7; D gene uncertain. Per germline, CDR1 SGHDN and CDR2 FVKESK. Trimming removed 2 bases at V and 1 base at J, with 12 bases between. The CDR3 runs 15 residues. The CDR3 nucleotides are TGTGCCAGCAGCCAACATTGGGATAAATCCTACGAGCAGTACTTC. This translates into CASSQHWDKSYEQYF.

The rearrangement joins TRBV4-1 to TRBJ1-1; a weak D match, TRBD1 (6 bases). This CDR3 contains 14 residues. Between the trimmed V and J ends, which lost 2 bases and 6 bases, there was a span of 13 bases. Germline lookup yields CDR1 MGHRA and CDR2 YSYEKL. As DNA, the CDR3 is TGCGCCAGCAGCCAAACACAGGGCGCCGCTGAAGCTTTCTTT. Its translation is CASSQTQGAAEAFF.

This clonotype was seen more than once but under ten times. V usage is TRBV11-2 and J usage is TRBJ2-7; 7 bases align to TRBD2. Germline V gene sequence: CDR1 SGHAT, CDR2 FQNNGV. The CDR3 contains 14 residues. The trim removed 5 bases at V and 4 bases at J, leaving 8 bases unmatched. The CDR3 DNA reads as TGTGCCAGCAGCCCCCTCGAGGGAGGGTACGAGCAGTACTTC. Translated, it gives CASSPLEGGYEQYF.

This chain connects TRBV29-1 to TRBJ1-1; 7 bases line up with TRBD1. The CDR3 has 12 amino acids. From germline, CDR1 is SQVTM and CDR2 ANQGSEA. V lost 7 bases to trimming and J lost 6 bases; unmatched junction nucleotides: 8. CDR3 coding DNA: TGCAGCGCCCTAGACAGGGCAGCTGAAGCTTTCTTT. Its protein product is CSALDRAAEAFF.

This clonotype was picked up a small number of times. The chain joins TRBV10-3 to TRBJ1-1; TRBD1 matches at 10 bases. Germline lookup yields CDR1 ENHRY and CDR2 SYGVKD. V dropped 0 bases and J dropped 4; count of bases not matched to a gene: 2. CDR3 size: 15 residues. The CDR3, as DNA: TGTGCCATCAGTGAGTCCGGGACAGGGGTCACTGAAGCTTTCTTT. Translating it yields CAISESGTGVTEAFF.

This clonotype was seen a few times. The CDR3 coding sequence is TGTGCCAGCAGTCCTCCCGGGGTCAAGCAGTACTTC. This sequence encodes CASSPPGVKQYF. The rearrangement links TRBV27 to TRBJ2-7; perhaps TRBD2 as D (5 bases). V lost 5 bases and J 8 bases, leaving 13 bases between the germline ends. CDR1 and CDR2 from the germline V gene are MNHEY and SMNVEV (reference sequence). CDR3 size: 12 residues.

This clonotype was detected only a few times. The CDR3 bases are TGTGCCAGCAGCTTGGGATACAGCTCTGGGGCCAACGTCCTGACTTTC. This codes for CASSLGYSSGANVLTF. This chain links TRBV5-4 with TRBJ2-6; D unresolved. This CDR3 comprises 16 residues. In germline, CDR1 is SGHNT, CDR2 YYREEE (reference sequence). The V and J ends lost 0 bases and 0 bases respectively, with 7 bases between them.

This clonotype was recorded a few times. CDR3: CASTQGGRSNSPLHF. CDR3 nucleotide sequence: TGTGCCAGCACCCAAGGAGGGAGGTCTAATTCACCCCTCCACTTT. This chain joins TRBV7-9 and TRBJ1-6; D is ambiguous. V shed 7 bases and J shed 6 bases, with 16 bases lying between them. This CDR3 is built from 15 residues. Germline assignment: CDR1 SEHNR and CDR2 FQNEAQ (reference sequence).

The chain links TRBV2 to TRBJ2-7; a weak D match, TRBD1 (6 bases). The CDR3 extends over 17 amino acids. Germline CDR1 and CDR2: SNHLY and FYNNEI. The V gene lost 5 bases and the J gene lost 0 bases, with 20 bases spanning the gap. CDR3 bases: TGTGCCAGCAGTTGGGGTCCGGGACACCCGTTCTCCTACGAGCAGTACTTC. Encoded protein: CASSWGPGHPFSYEQYF.

The chain carries TRBV28 and TRBJ2-5; perhaps TRBD1 as D (6 bases). Matching the DNA end better, TRBJ2-7 makes the J call doubtful. The CDR3 is 12 residues long. Germline CDR1 MDHEN, CDR2 SYDVKM. The CDR3 reads CASRRGYYEQYF. The CDR3 DNA follows: TGTGCCAGCAGGAGGGGGTACTACGAGCAGTACTTC.

The sample holds a few counts of this clonotype. V is TRBV4-1 and J is TRBJ2-1, with D maybe TRBD1 (5 bases). The J call may be mistaken, given a closer DNA end match to TRBJ2-7. This CDR3 region has 14 residues. The V gene's germline CDR1 is MGHRA and CDR2 YSYEKL. The CDR3 loop is CASSQVGRAEEQYF. The CDR3 DNA is TGCGCCAGCAGCCAAGTTGGCAGGGCAGAAGAGCAGTACTTC.

This clonotype has more than one count but fewer than ten. The chain employs TRBV29-1 and TRBJ2-7, with 8 nucleotides matching TRBD2. Per germline, CDR1 SQVTM and CDR2 ANQGSEA. The CDR3 loop spans 15 amino acids. The V segment lost 2 bases and the J segment 5 bases; nucleotides outside the gene matches: 11. CDR3 amino acids: CSVEKGSGSGDEQYF. Written as DNA, the CDR3 is TGCAGCGTTGAAAAGGGCAGCGGGAGTGGGGACGAGCAGTACTTC.

A few counts support this clonotype. This chain connects TRBV15 to TRBJ1-5, with D hard to call. V was shortened by 4 bases and J by 5 bases, with 9 bases between the two germline ends. Germline V lookup: CDR1 LNHNV, CDR2 YYDKDF (reference sequence). The CDR3 runs 13 residues. The CDR3 loop is CATSKTPDQPQHF. The DNA of the CDR3 is TGTGCCACCAGCAAGACACCAGATCAGCCCCAGCATTTT.

This clonotype has only a few counts. The chain is built from TRBV29-1 and TRBJ2-1; weak D call: TRBD2 (5 bases). From germline, CDR1 is SQVTM and CDR2 ANQGSEA. This CDR3 comprises 13 residues. The V end was cut by 4 bases, the J end by 6 bases, with 13 bases between. The CDR3 spells CSVVGDGGNEQFF. In DNA, the CDR3 is TGCAGCGTTGTGGGAGACGGAGGCAATGAGCAGTTCTTC.